The 9 T cell receptor beta chains reported below all come from one sample, sequenced in a study of vaccination effects on CD4 cells after COVID-19. Generated by immunoSEQ multiplex PCR, the TCRdb table keeps only in-frame clones and is missing some. The repertoire has about 22,000 clones, 55% to 85% of them found once; the top ten carry around 9.6%. For these receptors, no antigen is known. Under the ViraFEST assay, PBMC were stimulated with viral peptide pools so that antigen-specific CD4+ T cells expanded. Sequencing was performed afterwards. CD4+ T cell isolation took place after more than eight days of culture. Participants were given two doses of BNT162b2 or mRNA-1273 vaccine. Specimen: CD4+ T cells from PBMCs cultured with HCoV-NL63 spike peptides, collected after COVID-19 vaccination. The receptors were gathered from a human donor who received a COVID-19 vaccine.

The V call is TRBV29-1, the J call TRBJ1-1; TRBD1 is a possible D gene (6 bases). The germline CDR1 and CDR2 sequences are SQVTM and ANQGSEA. The ends were cut back, 6 bases at V and 0 bases at J, with 11 bases in the middle. This CDR3 is 13 amino acids long. In nucleotides, the CDR3 is TGCAGCGTGGCAGGGGTTTTGAACACTGAAGCTTTCTTT. Encoded protein: CSVAGVLNTEAFF.

J is TRBJ1-2 and V is TRBV12-3 or TRBV12-4; tentative D call: TRBD1 (6 bases). Trimming cost V 3 bases and J 4 bases, with 9 bases left between them. The CDR3 consists of 13 residues. Here the CDR3 DNA reads TGTGCCAGCAGTTTGGACAGCAGCTATGGCTACACCTTC. Translation gives CASSLDSSYGYTF.

The chain carries TRBV6-5 and TRBJ2-2, with 11 positions matching TRBD2. V dropped 1 base and J dropped 10; count of bases not matched to a gene: 5. The CDR3 is 15 residues long. Germline CDR1 MNHEY, CDR2 SVGAGI. This CDR3 reads CASSYWGLAVLELFF. For the CDR3, the DNA is TGTGCCAGCAGTTACTGGGGACTAGCGGTACTGGAGCTGTTTTTT.

The rearrangement joins TRBV6-5 to TRBJ1-2; tentative D call: TRBD1 (6 bases). Germline-derived CDR1 and CDR2 are MNHEY and SVGAGI. Deletions cut 3 bases from V and 6 bases from J, with 14 bases between. The CDR3 consists of 14 residues. The CDR3 DNA sequence: TGTGCCAGCAGTTATTCGAACAGGGTCCATGGCTACACCTTC. Its translation: CASSYSNRVHGYTF.

This clone was seen a single time. The rearrangement joins TRBV7-2 to TRBJ2-1; a weak D match, TRBD2 (6 bases). The CDR3 is 14 amino acids. The ends were cut back, 1 base at V and 6 bases at J, with 10 bases in the middle. The germline gives CDR1 SGHTA, CDR2 FQGNSA. The CDR3 bases are TGTGCCAGCAGCTTAGTTGCGGGGCCCAATGAGCAGTTCTTC. Translating gives CASSLVAGPNEQFF. The full variable domain, rest sourced from reference TRBV7-2 and TRBJ2-1, is GAGVSQSPSNKVTEKGKDVELRCDPISGHTALYWYRQSLGQGLEFLIYFQGNSAPDKSGLPSDRFSAERTGGSVSTLTIQRTQQEDSAVYLCASSLVAGPNEQFFGPGTRLTVL.

The chain is built from TRBV5-1 and TRBJ1-2; D ambiguous. Looked up from germline, CDR1 is SGHRS and CDR2 is YFSETQ. The CDR3 contains 11 residues. V lost 5 bases and J 4 bases, leaving 6 bases between the germline ends. CDR3 bases: TGCGCCAGCAGACAAGGCTATGGCTACACCTTC. Translation gives CASRQGYGYTF.

The chain has TRBV7-9 and TRBJ2-2, with D unresolved. The CDR3 is made up of 16 amino acids. Germline V CDR1 and CDR2: SEHNR, FQNEAQ (reference sequence). Trimming removed 1 base from V and 1 base from J, with 10 bases in between. As DNA, the CDR3 is TGTGCCAGCAGCTTAGAGCCTTTAAGGAACACCGGGGAGCTGTTTTTT. Residues: CASSLEPLRNTGELFF.

The chain combines TRBV18 with TRBJ1-3, with D maybe TRBD1 (5 bases). This CDR3 contains 16 residues. Per the germline V gene, CDR1 is KGHSH and CDR2 is LQKENI. V lost 8 bases to trimming and J lost 3 bases, with 20 bases between them. CDR3 DNA: TGTGCCAGCCTGAACACTTTGGGGGGTCATGGAAACACCATATATTTT. Amino acids: CASLNTLGGHGNTIYF.

The chain couples TRBV10-3 to TRBJ1-6; D gene uncertain. Trimming removed 2 bases from V and 8 bases from J, with 10 bases in between. Germline loops: CDR1 ENHRY, CDR2 SYGVKD. CDR3 length equals 14 residues. This CDR3 is CAISEAVRDSPLHF. CDR3 coding DNA: TGTGCCATCAGTGAGGCGGTGAGAGATTCACCCCTCCACTTT.